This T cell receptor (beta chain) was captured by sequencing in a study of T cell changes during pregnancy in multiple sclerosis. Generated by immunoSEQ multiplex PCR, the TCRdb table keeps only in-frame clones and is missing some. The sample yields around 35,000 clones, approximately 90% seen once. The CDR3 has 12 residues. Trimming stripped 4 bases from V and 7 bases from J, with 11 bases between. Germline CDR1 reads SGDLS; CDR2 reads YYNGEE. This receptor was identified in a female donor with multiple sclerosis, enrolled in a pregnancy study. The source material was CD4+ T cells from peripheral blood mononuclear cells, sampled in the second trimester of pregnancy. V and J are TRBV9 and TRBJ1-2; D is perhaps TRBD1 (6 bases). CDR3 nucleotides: TGTGCCAGCAGCTTCGACAGGACTGGCTACACCTTC. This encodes CASSFDRTGYTF.